This T cell receptor (beta chain) was identified during a study of blood T cell repertoires in COVID-19. This CDR3 is 13 amino acids long. Per germline, CDR1 SEHNR and CDR2 FQNEAQ (reference sequence). Trimming took off 5 bases at V and 10 bases at J, with 12 bases between the two ends. This clone has a handful of counts. In the original analysis: Estimation of nucleated cell counts relied on the amplification of reference gene primers. TCRdb's table, derived via immunoSEQ multiplex PCR, lists solely in-frame clones and lacks some. The V and J calls and the clone size are those of that table, but D and trimming were determined from the DNA. Of 130,000 to 150,000 clones in the sample, more than 70% were seen once.

Sequencing was carried out using peripheral blood. This receptor was identified in a human donor in a cohort sampled during active COVID-19. The gene calls are TRBV7-9 and TRBJ1-6; D not resolved. CDR3 in DNA: TGTGCCAGCAGCCTCGAGAGGGAGTCACCCCTCCACTTT. This sequence encodes CASSLERESPLHF.